This note documents a single T cell receptor (beta chain) sequence. Profiling relied on immunoSEQ multiplex PCR, and the TCRdb table lists in-frame clones only, not all of them. This table has about 250,000 clones, roughly 86% appearing once. Study members were between roughly 18 and 90 years old and lived in 25 or so US regions. Cohort placement rested on clinical history that participants reported themselves. The germline V gene encodes CDR1 SGHNT and CDR2 YENEEA. The CDR3 has 15 amino acids. V was shortened by 5 bases and J by 5 bases, with 15 bases between the two germline ends. The record originates from a study of blood T cell repertoires in COVID-19.

The rearrangement uses TRBV11-3 and TRBJ2-2, with TRBD2 as a possible D gene (6 bases). The material sequenced was PBMCs or T cells enriched from blood (not recorded which). The TCR comes from a woman between 25 and 40 years old with acute COVID-19. CDR3 in amino acids: CASSPGRAGTGELFF. As DNA, the CDR3 is TGTGCCAGCAGCCCCGGCCGCGCGGGGACCGGGGAGCTGTTTTTT.